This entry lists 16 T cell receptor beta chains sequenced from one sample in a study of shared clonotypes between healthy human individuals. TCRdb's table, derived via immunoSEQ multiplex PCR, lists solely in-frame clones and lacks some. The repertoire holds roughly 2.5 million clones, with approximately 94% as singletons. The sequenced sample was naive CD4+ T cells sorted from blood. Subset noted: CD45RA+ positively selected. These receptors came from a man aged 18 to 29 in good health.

The CDR3 DNA reads TGTGCCAGCACCGCTTATGGTACAGGGGCGGCAGATACGCAGTATTTT. Protein: CASTAYGTGAADTQYF. V is TRBV11-2 and J is TRBJ2-3; 7 bases are a match to TRBD1. Germline-derived CDR1 and CDR2 are SGHAT and FQNNGV. The CDR3 extends over 16 amino acids. Trimming took 7 bases from V and 4 from J; bases not matched to a gene: 14.

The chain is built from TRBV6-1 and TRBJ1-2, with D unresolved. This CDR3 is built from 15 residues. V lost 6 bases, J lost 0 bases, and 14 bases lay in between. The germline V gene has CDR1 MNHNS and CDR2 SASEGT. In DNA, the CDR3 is TGTGCCAGCAGCGCCTCTTCGGTGACTAACTATGGCTACACCTTC. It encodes CASSASSVTNYGYTF.

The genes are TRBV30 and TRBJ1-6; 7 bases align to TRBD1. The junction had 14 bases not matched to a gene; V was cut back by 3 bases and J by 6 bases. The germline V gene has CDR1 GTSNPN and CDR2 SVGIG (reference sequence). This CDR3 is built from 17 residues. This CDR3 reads CAWRDLTGTTFNSPLHF. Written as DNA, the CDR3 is TGTGCCTGGAGGGACTTGACAGGGACGACTTTTAATTCACCCCTCCACTTT. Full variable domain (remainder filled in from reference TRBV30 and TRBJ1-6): SQTIHQWPATLVQPVGSPLSLECTVEGTSNPNLYWYRQAAGRGLQLLFYSVGIGQISSEVPQNLSASRPQDRQFILSSKKLLLSDSGFYLCAWRDLTGTTFNSPLHFGNGTRLTVT.

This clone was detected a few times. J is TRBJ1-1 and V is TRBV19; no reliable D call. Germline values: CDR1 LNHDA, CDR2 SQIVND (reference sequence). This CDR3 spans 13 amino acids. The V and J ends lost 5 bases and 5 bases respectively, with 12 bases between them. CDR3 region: CASSRLMGTEAFF. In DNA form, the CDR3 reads TGTGCCAGTAGTCGCTTGATGGGGACTGAAGCTTTCTTT.

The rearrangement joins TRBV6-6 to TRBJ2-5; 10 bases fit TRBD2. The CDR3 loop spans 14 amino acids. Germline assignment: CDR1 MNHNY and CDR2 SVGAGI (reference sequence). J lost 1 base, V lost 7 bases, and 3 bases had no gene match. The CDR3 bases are TGTGCCAGCACCACTAGCGGGATCCAAGAGACCCAGTACTTC. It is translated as CASTTSGIQETQYF.

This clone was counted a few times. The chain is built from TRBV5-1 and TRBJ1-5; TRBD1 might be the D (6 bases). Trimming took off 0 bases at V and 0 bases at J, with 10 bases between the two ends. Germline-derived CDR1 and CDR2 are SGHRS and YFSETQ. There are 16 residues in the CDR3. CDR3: CASSLDAGVSNQPQHF. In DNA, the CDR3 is TGCGCCAGCAGCTTGGATGCAGGGGTTAGCAATCAGCCCCAGCATTTT.

In nucleotides, the CDR3 is TGTGCCAGCAGCTTAGGGGGACAAGCAAAGTACGAGCAGTACTTC. As protein: CASSLGGQAKYEQYF. J is TRBJ2-7 and V is TRBV7-6, with D possibly matching TRBD1 (6 bases). Germline values: CDR1 SGHVS, CDR2 FNYEAQ. CDR3 length: 15 residues. Trimming pared 1 base from V and 4 bases from J, leaving 14 bases between.

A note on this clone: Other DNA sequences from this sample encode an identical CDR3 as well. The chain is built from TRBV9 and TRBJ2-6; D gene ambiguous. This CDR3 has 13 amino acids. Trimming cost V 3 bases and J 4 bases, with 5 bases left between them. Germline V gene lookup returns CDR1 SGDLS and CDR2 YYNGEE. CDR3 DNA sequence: TGTGCCAGCAGCGCCGGGGGGGCCAACGTCCTGACTTTC. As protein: CASSAGGANVLTF.

The CDR3 is CASSSTGSLSGANVLTF. CDR3 DNA sequence: TGCGCCAGCAGCTCGACAGGGAGCCTCTCTGGGGCCAACGTCCTGACTTTC. The chain combines TRBV5-1 with TRBJ2-6; 7 bases map to TRBD1. Germline loops: CDR1 SGHRS, CDR2 YFSETQ. The CDR3 has 17 amino acids. Trimming removed 3 bases from V and 0 bases from J; junction bases left unmatched: 6.

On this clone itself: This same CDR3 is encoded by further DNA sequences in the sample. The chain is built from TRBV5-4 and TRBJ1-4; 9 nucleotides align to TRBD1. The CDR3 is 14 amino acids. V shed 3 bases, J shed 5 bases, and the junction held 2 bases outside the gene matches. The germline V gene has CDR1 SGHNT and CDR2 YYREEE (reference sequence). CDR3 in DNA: TGTGCCAGCAGCTCCGGACAGGGGAATGAAAAACTGTTTTTT. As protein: CASSSGQGNEKLFF.

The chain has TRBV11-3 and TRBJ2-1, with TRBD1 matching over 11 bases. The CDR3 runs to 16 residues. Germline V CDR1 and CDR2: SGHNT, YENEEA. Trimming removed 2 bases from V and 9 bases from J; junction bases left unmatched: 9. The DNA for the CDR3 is TGTGCCAGCAGCTTAAGTTCTGGGACAGGGGGGGGTGAGCAGTTCTTC. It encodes CASSLSSGTGGGEQFF. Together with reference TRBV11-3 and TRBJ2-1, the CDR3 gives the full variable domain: EAGVVQSPRYKIIEKKQPVAFWCNPISGHNTLYWYLQNLGQGPELLIRYENEEAVDDSQLPKDRFSAERLKGVDSTLKIQPAELGDSAVYLCASSLSSGTGGGEQFFGPGTRLTVL.

CDR3 nucleotide sequence: TGTGCCAGCAGCTGGGGCTCGGACACTGAAGCTTTCTTT. This gives the protein CASSWGSDTEAFF. This chain connects TRBV7-9 to TRBJ1-1; D is possibly TRBD1 (5 bases). Germline values: CDR1 SEHNR, CDR2 FQNEAQ (reference sequence). The CDR3 has 13 residues. V dropped 4 bases and J dropped 3 bases, with 9 bases sitting between them.

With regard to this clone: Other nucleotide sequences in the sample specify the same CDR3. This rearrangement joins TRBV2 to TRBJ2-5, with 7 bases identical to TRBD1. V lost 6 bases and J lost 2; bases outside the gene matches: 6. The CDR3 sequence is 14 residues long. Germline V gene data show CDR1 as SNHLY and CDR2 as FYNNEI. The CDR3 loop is CASSADRAQETQYF. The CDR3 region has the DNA TGTGCCAGCAGCGCCGACAGGGCACAAGAGACCCAGTACTTC. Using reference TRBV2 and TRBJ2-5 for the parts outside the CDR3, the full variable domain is EPEVTQTPSHQVTQMGQEVILRCVPISNHLYFYWYRQILGQKVEFLVSFYNNEISEKSEIFDDQFSVERPDGSNFTLKIRSTKLEDSAMYFCASSADRAQETQYFGPGTRLLVL.

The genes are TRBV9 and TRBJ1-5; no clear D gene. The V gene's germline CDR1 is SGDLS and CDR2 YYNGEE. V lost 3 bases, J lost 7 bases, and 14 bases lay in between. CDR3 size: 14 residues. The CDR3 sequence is CASSGTLGGQPQHF. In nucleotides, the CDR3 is TGTGCCAGCAGCGGGACCCTCGGCGGGCAGCCCCAGCATTTT.

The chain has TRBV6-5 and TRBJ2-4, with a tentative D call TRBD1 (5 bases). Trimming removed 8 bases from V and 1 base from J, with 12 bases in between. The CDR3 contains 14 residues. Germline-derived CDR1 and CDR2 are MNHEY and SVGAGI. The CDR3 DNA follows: TGTGCCAGCGCCGCGGCAGGGGCCAAAAACATTCAGTACTTC. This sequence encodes CASAAAGAKNIQYF.

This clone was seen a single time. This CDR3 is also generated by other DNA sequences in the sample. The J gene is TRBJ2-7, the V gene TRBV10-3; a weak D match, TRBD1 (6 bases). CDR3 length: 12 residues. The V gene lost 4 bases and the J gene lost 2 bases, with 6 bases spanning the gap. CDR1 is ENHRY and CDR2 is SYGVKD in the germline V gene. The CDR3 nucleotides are TGTGCCATCAGTGGGACAGCCTACGAGCAGTACTTC. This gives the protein CAISGTAYEQYF.